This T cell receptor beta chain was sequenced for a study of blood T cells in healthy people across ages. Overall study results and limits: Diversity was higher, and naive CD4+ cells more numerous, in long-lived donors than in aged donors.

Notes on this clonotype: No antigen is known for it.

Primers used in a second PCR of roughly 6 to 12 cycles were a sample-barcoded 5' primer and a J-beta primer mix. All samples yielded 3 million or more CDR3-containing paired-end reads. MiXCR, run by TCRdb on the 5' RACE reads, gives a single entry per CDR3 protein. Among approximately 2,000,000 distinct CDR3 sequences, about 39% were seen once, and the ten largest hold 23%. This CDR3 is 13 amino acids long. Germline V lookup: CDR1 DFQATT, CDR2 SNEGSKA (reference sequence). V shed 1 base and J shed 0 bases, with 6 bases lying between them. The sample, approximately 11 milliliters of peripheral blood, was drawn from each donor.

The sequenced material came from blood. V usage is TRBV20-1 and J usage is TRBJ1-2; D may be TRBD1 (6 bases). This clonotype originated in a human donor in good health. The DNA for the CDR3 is TGCAGTGCTAGAGGGGACACTAACTATGGCTACACCTTC. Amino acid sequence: CSARGDTNYGYTF.